The TCR beta chain described here comes from a study of T cells in Graves' hyperthyroidism and ophthalmopathy. Study details: Peripheral blood draws took place at initial diagnosis, ahead of any treatment. Whole-study findings and limits: From stable hyperthyroidism, ophthalmopathy was set apart by a 13 V-J model.

Calling Graves' hyperthyroidism stable meant ophthalmopathy did not progress within 18 months. Hyperthyroidism patients were newly diagnosed, had disease duration under 2 months, and were aged 18 to 65 years. With respect to this clonotype: Antigen specificity is unknown.

Germline values: CDR1 KGHDR, CDR2 SFDVKD. V dropped 6 bases and J dropped 3; count of bases not matched to a gene: 5. The CDR3 has 15 amino acids. TCR beta CDR3 regions were amplified from RNA. The HTBI primer set was used in a first-round RT-PCR of the TCR CDR3. TCRdb reanalysed the multiplex PCR reads using MiXCR and keeps one entry per CDR3 protein. This repertoire shows roughly 110,000 distinct CDR3 sequences, approximately 16% found once; its top ten account for about 45%. The clonotype originates from a woman in her forties or fifties with Graves' hyperthyroidism. Sequences were obtained from blood. The chain links TRBV24-1 to TRBJ2-2, with TRBD1 matching 8 bases. CDR3 sequence reads: CATSKQGAHTGELFF. In DNA form, the CDR3 reads TGTGCCACCAGTAAGCAGGGGGCCCACACCGGGGAGCTGTTTTTT.